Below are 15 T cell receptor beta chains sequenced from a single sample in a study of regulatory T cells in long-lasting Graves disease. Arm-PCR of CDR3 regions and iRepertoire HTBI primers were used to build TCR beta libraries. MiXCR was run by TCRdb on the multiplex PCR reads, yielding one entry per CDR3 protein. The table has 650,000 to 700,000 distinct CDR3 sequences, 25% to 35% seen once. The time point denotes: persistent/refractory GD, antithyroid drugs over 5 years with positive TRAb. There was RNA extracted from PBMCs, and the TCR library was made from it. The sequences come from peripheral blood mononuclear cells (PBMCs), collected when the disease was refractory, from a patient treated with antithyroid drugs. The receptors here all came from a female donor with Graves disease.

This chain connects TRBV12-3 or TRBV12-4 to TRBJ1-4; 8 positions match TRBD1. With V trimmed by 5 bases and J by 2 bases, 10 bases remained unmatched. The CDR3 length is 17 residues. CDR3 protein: CASSPDRGRGTNEKLFF. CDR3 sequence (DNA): TGTGCCAGCAGTCCCGACAGGGGCCGGGGGACTAATGAAAAACTGTTTTTT.

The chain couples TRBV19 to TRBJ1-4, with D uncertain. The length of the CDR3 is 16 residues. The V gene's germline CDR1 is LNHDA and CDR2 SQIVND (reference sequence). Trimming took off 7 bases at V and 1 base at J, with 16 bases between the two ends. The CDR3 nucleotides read TGTGCCAGTACCTACCTCCCGGGAGGAACTAATGAAAAACTGTTTTTT. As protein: CASTYLPGGTNEKLFF.

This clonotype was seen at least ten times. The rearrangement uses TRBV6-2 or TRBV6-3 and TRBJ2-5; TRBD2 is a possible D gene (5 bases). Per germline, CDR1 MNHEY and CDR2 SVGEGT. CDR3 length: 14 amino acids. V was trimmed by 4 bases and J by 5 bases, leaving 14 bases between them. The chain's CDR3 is CASSSAARRETQYF. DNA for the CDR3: TGTGCCAGCAGTTCAGCCGCTCGGAGGGAGACCCAGTACTTC.

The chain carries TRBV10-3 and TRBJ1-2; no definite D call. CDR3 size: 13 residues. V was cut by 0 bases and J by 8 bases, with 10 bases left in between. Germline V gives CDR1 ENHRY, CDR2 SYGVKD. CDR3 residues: CAISESNSQGYTF. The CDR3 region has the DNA TGTGCCATCAGTGAGTCTAACAGTCAAGGCTACACCTTC.

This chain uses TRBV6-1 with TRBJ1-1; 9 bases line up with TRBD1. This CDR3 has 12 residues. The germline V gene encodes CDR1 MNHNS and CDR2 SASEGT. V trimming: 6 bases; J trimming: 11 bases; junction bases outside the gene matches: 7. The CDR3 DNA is TGTGCCAGCAGCCCGACAGGGGGGGATGCTTTCTTT. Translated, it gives CASSPTGGDAFF.

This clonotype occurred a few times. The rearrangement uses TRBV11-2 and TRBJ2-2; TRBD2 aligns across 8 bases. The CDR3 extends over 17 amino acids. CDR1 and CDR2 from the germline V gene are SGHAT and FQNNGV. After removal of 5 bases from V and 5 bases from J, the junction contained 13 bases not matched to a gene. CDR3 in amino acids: CASSPGLAGRRTGELFF. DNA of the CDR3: TGTGCCAGCAGCCCTGGACTAGCCGGTAGAAGGACCGGGGAGCTGTTTTTT.

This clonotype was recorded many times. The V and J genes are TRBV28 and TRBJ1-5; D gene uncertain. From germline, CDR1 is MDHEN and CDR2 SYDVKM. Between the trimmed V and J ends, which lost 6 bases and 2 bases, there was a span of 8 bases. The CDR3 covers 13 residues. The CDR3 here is CASRSSGNQPQHF. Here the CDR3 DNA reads TGTGCCAGCAGGTCCTCTGGCAATCAGCCCCAGCATTTT. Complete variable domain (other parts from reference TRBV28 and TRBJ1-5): DVKVTQSSRYLVKRTGEKVFLECVQDMDHENMFWYRQDPGLGLRLIYFSYDVKMKEKGDIPEGYSVSREKKERFSLILESASTNQTSMYLCASRSSGNQPQHFGDGTRLSIL.

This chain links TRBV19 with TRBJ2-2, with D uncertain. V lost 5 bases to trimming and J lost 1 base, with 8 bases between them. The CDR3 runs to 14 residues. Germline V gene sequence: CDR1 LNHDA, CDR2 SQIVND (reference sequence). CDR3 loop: CASSLQQNTGELFF. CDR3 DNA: TGTGCCAGTAGTCTCCAGCAGAACACCGGGGAGCTGTTTTTT.

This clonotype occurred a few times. CDR3 region: CASSRTVSQETQYF. CDR3 nucleotide sequence: TGTGCCAGCAGCCGGACGGTCAGCCAAGAGACCCAGTACTTC. This rearrangement joins TRBV7-9 to TRBJ2-5, with unresolved D. V shed 5 bases and J shed 1 base, with 11 bases lying between them. The CDR3 spans 14 residues. Germline V CDR1 and CDR2: SEHNR, FQNEAQ (reference sequence).

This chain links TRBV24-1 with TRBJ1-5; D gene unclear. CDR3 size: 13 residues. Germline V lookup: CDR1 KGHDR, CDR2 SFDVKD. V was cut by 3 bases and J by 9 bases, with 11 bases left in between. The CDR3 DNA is TGTGCCACCAGTGATGCCTACTGGGGGCCCCAGCATTTT. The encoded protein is CATSDAYWGPQHF.

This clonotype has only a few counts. The CDR3 bases are TGTGCCAGCAGTTTGAGCCTGACCTACGAGCAGTACTTC. Translating gives CASSLSLTYEQYF. This chain links TRBV28 with TRBJ2-7, with unresolved D. The ends were cut back, 3 bases at V and 2 bases at J, with 8 bases in the middle. CDR3 length equals 13 residues. Germline-derived CDR1 and CDR2 are MDHEN and SYDVKM.

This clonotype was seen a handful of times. CDR3 in DNA: TGTGCCAGCAGCTTGGGGGACATAAGCAATCAGCCCCAGCATTTT. Its translation: CASSLGDISNQPQHF. The V call is TRBV5-8, the J call TRBJ1-5; perhaps TRBD1 as D (6 bases). The V and J ends lost 0 bases and 1 base respectively, with 8 bases between them. CDR1 and CDR2 (germline): SGHTS, YDEGEE. The CDR3 runs to 15 residues.

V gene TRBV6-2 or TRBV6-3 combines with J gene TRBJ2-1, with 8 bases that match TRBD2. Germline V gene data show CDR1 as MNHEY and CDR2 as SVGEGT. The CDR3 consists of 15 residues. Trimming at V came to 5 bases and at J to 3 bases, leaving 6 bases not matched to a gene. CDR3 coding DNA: TGTGCCAGCAGTCGTAGCGGGAACCGCTACAATGAGCAGTTCTTC. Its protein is CASSRSGNRYNEQFF.

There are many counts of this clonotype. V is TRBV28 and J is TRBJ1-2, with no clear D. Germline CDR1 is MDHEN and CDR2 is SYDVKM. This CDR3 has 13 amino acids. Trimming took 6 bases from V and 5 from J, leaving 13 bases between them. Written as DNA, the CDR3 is TGTGCCAGCAGCTTAGGAGGGTTTTATGGCTACACCTTC. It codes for CASSLGGFYGYTF.

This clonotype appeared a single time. CDR3 bases: TGCAGCGTTGATTCTAAGGTCACTGAAGCTTTCTTT. It yields the protein CSVDSKVTEAFF. The chain joins TRBV29-1 to TRBJ1-1; D is undetermined. This CDR3 contains 12 residues. Germline-derived CDR1 and CDR2 are SQVTM and ANQGSEA. Trimming removed 3 bases from V and 4 bases from J, with 9 bases in between.